The sample holds one count of the clone carrying this TCR beta chain. Sequenced by immunoSEQ multiplex PCR; TCRdb stores in-frame clones only, minus some. The table records about 120,000 clones, roughly 89% of them present only once. The data are from a study of control samples from healthy donors and cancer patients. V was cut by 6 bases and J by 3 bases, with 18 bases left in between. CDR3 length equals 17 residues. Germline CDR1 is SEHNR and CDR2 is FQNEAQ (reference sequence). This chain joins TRBV7-9 and TRBJ1-6, with D tentatively TRBD1 (6 bases). Sequences were obtained from blood. This receptor was identified in a man aged 25-45 years in good health. The CDR3 loop reads CASRPSGGDIYNSPLHF. Here the CDR3 DNA reads TGTGCCAGCAGACCATCGGGGGGCGACATCTATAATTCACCCCTCCACTTT.